This record concerns one T cell receptor (beta chain) sequence. This sample is part of a study of blood T cell repertoires in COVID-19. The wider study: The analysed material was cDNA or gDNA that came from T cells, B-cell-depleted T cells, or PBMCs.

Assay: immunoSEQ multiplex PCR; the TCRdb copy retains only in-frame clones and omits some. The table records about 340,000 clones, about 86% of them present only once. While infection was still active, Seattle patients were enrolled and then followed longitudinally. Material for sequencing was peripheral blood. The clonotype comes from a woman aged 60-75 years with COVID-19, enrolled during active disease.

The CDR3 sequence: CAWMRYGRGNTEAFF. The CDR3 region has the DNA TGTGCCTGGATGCGTTATGGGAGAGGAAACACTGAAGCTTTCTTT. The gene calls are TRBV30 and TRBJ1-1; unclear D gene. Germline V gene lookup returns CDR1 GTSNPN and CDR2 SVGIG (reference sequence). The CDR3 covers 15 residues. Trimming removed 4 bases from V and 2 bases from J, with 17 bases in between.